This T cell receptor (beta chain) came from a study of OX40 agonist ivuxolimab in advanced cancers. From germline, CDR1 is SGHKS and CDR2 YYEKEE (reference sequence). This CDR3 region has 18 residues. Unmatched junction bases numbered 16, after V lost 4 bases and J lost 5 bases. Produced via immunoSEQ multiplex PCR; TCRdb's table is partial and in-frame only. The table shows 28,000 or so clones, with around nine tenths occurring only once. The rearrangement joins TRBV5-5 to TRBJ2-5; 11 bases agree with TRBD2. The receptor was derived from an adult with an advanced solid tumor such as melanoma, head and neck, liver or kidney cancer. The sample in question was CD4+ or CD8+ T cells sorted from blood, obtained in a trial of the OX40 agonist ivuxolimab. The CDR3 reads CASSLPGLAVMLSETQYF. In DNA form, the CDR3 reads TGTGCCAGCAGCCTACCGGGACTAGCGGTTATGCTTTCTGAGACCCAGTACTTC.